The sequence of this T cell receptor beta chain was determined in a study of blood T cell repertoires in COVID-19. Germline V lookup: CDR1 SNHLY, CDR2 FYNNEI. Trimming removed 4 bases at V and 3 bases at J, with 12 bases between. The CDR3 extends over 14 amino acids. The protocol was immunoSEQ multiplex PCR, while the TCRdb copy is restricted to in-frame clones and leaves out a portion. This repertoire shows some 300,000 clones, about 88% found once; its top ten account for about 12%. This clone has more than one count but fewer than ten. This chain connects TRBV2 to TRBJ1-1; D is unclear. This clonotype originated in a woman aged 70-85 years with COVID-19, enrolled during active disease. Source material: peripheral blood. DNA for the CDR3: TGTGCCAGCAGTGTTACCCCGCAGGACACTGAAGCTTTCTTT. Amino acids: CASSVTPQDTEAFF.